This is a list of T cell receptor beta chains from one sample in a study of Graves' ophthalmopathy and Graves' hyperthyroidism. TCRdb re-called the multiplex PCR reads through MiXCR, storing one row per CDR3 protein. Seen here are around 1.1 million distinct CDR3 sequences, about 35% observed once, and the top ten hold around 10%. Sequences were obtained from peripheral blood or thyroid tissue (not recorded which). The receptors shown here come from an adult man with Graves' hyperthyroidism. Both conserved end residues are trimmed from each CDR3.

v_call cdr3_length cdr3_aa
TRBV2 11 ASMANSGNTIY
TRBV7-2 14 ASSLSVWKMNTEAF
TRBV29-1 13 SVEGTSGSVDTQY
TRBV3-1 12 ASSPGTGASPLH
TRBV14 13 ASSQGHGYQETQY
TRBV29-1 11 SGGAGGLETQY
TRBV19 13 ASSISGLGTGELF
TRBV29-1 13 SASDRTRSGNTIY
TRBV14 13 ASSQARTGANVLT
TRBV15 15 ATSSPQGWTGANVLT
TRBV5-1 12 ASSLGDRNTEAF
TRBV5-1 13 ASSLADPRGYGYT
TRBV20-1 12 SAEDPGGGQPQH
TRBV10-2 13 ASSPGTGGGSEQF
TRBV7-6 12 ASSSYRAGTEAF
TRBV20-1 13 SARPLAGGQETQY
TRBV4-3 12 ASSQGLSQETQY
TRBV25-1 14 ASSGPRTLVHYEQY
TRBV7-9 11 ASSFSYRREAF
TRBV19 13 ASRPGTGVSYEQY
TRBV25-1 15 ASSEFPGRDYSYEQY
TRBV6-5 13 ASSYSGRINEKLF
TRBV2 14 ASGLRRTESNQPQH
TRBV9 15 ASSFHPSGGLGGELF
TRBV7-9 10 ASTKGDYTLH
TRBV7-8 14 ASSSTEVGFLYEQY
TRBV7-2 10 ASSLGYQPQH
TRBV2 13 ASSELQGSEETQY
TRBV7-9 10 ASSDGFDEQF
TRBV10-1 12 ASSEGGNRETQY
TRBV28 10 ASGPISGELF
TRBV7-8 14 ASSPRRGSANEKLF
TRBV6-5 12 ASSYTGLAYEQY
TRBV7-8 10 ATITAGQPQH
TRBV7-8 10 ASSMDLLEQY
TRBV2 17 ASSAGPGERGTGSYEQY
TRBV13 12 ASSYPSANYEQY
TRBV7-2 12 ASSFFRTNSPLH
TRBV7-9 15 ASSSSERQGVFYEQY
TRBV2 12 ASMVGGAVAEAF
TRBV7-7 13 ASSSTDRDQETQY
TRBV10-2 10 ASSKIQGGYT
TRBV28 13 ASSSRDSPPYEQY
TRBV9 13 ASSVASTPGNTIY
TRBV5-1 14 ASSLGVGDTNYGYT
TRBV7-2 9 ASSLEQHQH
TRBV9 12 ASSVRDGNEKLF
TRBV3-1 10 ASSIRDSEAF
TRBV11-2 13 ASSLGQGDVYGYT
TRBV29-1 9 SVAGTGGKF
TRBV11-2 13 ASSTRQGPNYGYT
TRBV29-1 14 SADPRVGGSGNTIY
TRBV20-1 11 SAREAGRYEQY
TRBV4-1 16 ASSQGVRLLPPGNTIY
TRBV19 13 ASSNTGEGTYEQY
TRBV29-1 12 SLVVLGQNTEAF
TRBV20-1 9 SARDFETQH
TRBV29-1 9 SGGQGYEAF
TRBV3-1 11 ASTGTDLYGYT